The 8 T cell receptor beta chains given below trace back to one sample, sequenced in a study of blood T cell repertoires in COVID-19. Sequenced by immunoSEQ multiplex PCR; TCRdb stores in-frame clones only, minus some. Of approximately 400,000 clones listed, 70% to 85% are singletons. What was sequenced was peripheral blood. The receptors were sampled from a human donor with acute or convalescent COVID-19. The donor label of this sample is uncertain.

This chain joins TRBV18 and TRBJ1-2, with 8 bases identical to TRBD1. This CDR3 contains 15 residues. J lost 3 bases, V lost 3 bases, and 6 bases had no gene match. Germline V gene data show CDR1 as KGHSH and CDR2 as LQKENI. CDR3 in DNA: TGTGCCAGCTCACCGATGGACAGGGTGGACTATGGCTACACCTTC. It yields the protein CASSPMDRVDYGYTF.

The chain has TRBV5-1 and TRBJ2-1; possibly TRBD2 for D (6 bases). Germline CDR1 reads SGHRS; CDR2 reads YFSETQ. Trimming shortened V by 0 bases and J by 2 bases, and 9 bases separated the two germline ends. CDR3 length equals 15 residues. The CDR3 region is CASSLDGSPYNEQFF. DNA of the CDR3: TGCGCCAGCAGCTTGGACGGGAGCCCCTACAATGAGCAGTTCTTC.

The CDR3 nucleotides read TGTGCCAGCAGTTTTATGGGAGGGCCCCAGCATTTT. This gives the protein CASSFMGGPQHF. The rearrangement links TRBV12-3 or TRBV12-4 to TRBJ1-5; no firm D call. CDR3 size: 12 residues. V shed 3 bases and J shed 9 bases, with 9 bases lying between them.

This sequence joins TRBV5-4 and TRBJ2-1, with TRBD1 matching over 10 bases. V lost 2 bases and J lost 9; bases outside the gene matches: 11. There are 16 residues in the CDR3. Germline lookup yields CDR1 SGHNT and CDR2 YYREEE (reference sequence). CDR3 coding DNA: TGTGCCAGCAGCTTAAACACCGGGACAGGGGAGGGTGAGCAGTTCTTC. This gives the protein CASSLNTGTGEGEQFF. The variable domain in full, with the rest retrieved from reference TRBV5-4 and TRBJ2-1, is ETGVTQSPTHLIKTRGQQVTLRCSSQSGHNTVSWYQQALGQGPQFIFQYYREEENGRGNFPPRFSGLQFPNYSSELNVNALELDDSALYLCASSLNTGTGEGEQFFGPGTRLTVL.

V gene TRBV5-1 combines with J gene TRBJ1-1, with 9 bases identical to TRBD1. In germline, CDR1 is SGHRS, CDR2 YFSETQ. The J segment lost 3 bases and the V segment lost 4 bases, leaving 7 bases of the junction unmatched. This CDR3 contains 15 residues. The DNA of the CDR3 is TGCGCCAGCAGCAACCGACAGGGGGAGCACACTGAAGCTTTCTTT. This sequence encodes CASSNRQGEHTEAFF.

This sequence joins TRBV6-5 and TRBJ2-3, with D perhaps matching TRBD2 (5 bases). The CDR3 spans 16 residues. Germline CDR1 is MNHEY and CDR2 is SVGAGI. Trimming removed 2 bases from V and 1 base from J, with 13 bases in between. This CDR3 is CASSYAGRWGTDTQYF. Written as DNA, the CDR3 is TGTGCCAGCAGTTACGCGGGCAGATGGGGCACAGATACGCAGTATTTT.

The CDR3 DNA is TGTGCCAGCAGCCTAGGGACTAGCCAGAACAATGAGCAGTTCTTC. This codes for CASSLGTSQNNEQFF. The chain combines TRBV6-5 with TRBJ2-1; 9 bases match TRBD2. The CDR3 extends over 15 amino acids. After removal of 6 bases from V and 5 bases from J, the junction contained 8 bases not matched to a gene. Germline V lookup: CDR1 MNHEY, CDR2 SVGAGI.

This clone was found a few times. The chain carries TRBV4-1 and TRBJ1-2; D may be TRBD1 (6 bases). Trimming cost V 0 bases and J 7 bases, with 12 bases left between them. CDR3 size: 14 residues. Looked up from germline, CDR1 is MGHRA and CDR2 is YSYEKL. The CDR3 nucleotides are TGCGCCAGCAGCCAAGATCAGGGGATAGGTGGCTACACCTTC. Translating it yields CASSQDQGIGGYTF.